This T cell receptor beta chain was observed in a study of blood T cell repertoires in COVID-19. CDR1 and CDR2 (germline): GTSNPN, SVGIG (reference sequence). The CDR3 is 17 amino acids. V trimming: 5 bases; J trimming: 0 bases; junction bases outside the gene matches: 9. TCRdb's table, derived via immunoSEQ multiplex PCR, lists solely in-frame clones and lacks some. The data contain 110,000 to 150,000 clones, around four fifths of them seen just once; the ten biggest clones take up 6.2%. Symptom resolution, clearance, or two negative PCRs marked the recovered donors of Cohort 3. This chain joins TRBV30 and TRBJ2-5; 13 nucleotides align to TRBD2. This clonotype was obtained from a woman aged 40 to 50 who had recovered from COVID-19. Sequencing was carried out using PBMCs or T cells enriched from blood (not recorded which). CDR3 DNA: TGTGCCTGGGAGGGGGGACTAGCGGGACGATACCAAGAGACCCAGTACTTC. It codes for CAWEGGLAGRYQETQYF.